The clone carrying this T cell receptor (beta chain) was recorded only once. Its antigen remains unidentified. The repertoire was sequenced with immunoSEQ multiplex PCR; TCRdb's copy has only in-frame clones and lacks some. The sample comprises 100,000 to 150,000 clones, around 90% of which are singletons, and roughly 4.2% rests with the top ten. The CDR3 is made up of 14 amino acids. V was clipped by 6 bases and J by 15 bases; unmatched bases: 16. From germline, CDR1 is MDHEN and CDR2 SYDVKM. The sample is drawn from a study of T cell responses to AZD1222 COVID-19 vaccine. Study as a whole: Second-dose schedules of about 4 or about 12 weeks were combined. The study's findings and limits: White British ancestry dominated among donors, who included more females, and clonal diversity was possibly underestimated.

The sample consisted of peripheral blood, taken on day 0 of AZD1222 vaccination. The chain is built from TRBV28 and TRBJ1-4, with 7 bases aligning to TRBD1. The TCR sequence derives from an adult in good health. DNA for the CDR3: TGTGCCAGCAGACCCCGGGGGAGGTCAGGGACAGTGTTTTTT. Its translation: CASRPRGRSGTVFF.